This TCR beta chain derives from a study of glioma-infiltrating T cells listed by TCRdb under 2016. Concerning the study at large: TCR alpha- and beta-chain repertoires were sequenced from glioma tissue, non-neoplastic brain tissue and matched peripheral blood mononuclear cells. Each tissue-infiltrating repertoire was compared with the same patient's peripheral blood repertoire to measure divergence between tissue and blood T-cell populations. Three low-grade glioma patients, fewer than 10 primary glioblastoma patients and three non-glioma patients contributing non-neoplastic brain tissue were included in the paired cohort. Beyond this particular receptor, the publication reports: The group comparisons were based on small numbers of patients: three non-neoplastic, three low-grade glioma and seven to nine glioblastoma patients. Very few CDR3 sequences were found to be shared between tissue and blood, and this scarcity was attributed to high CDR3 diversity and limited sampling. VJ-independent divergence between tissue and blood was found to be below expectation in non-neoplastic patients but above expectation in all gliomas, particularly low-grade gliomas.

A distance of 9 bases separates the germline ends of V and J, which lose 4 bases and 0 bases respectively. The germline V gene gives CDR1 as LGHNA and CDR2 as YNFKEQ. Reading from cysteine to phenylalanine, the CDR3 counts 14 amino acids. The DNA shown is the 42-base CDR3, in frame from base 1. This clonotype occurred many times. The antigen this receptor binds is unknown. Nothing much larger sits one base from this clone, and base qualities are not available. The iRepertoire nested amplicon-rescue multiplex PCR (arm-PCR) platform was used to amplify TCR alpha and beta CDR3 regions from RNA. The input for one-step reverse transcription and amplification was about 85-400 ng of either tissue mRNA or PBMC total RNA. After bead purification, a secondary multiplex PCR added Illumina adapters, and libraries were gel-purified between 200 and 400 bp. Libraries carried internal 6-nucleotide barcodes used for demultiplexing. Sequencing of the libraries was done on an Illumina MiSeq using 2x220 or 2x250 nucleotide paired-end reads. On the study's bioinformatics: FLASH 1.2.11 was used to merge paired reads, and BWA-MEM then aligned the reads to the GRCh37 human genome before TRA and TRB reads were extracted. For V and J assignment, an IMGT-derived reference of cassette sequences and CDR3 motifs that included pseudogenes was used. Three-frame translation of reads was performed, and productive CDR3s were defined as those with a C...FGXG motif and no stop codons. Clonotypes were defined as unique combinations of V-J cassette pair and CDR3 amino acid sequence. Filtering of reads was based on Hamming distance, with the threshold set by the sequence error rate of each sample in mapped regions. TCRdb reanalyzed the raw reads on its own, using fastp at Q25 for trimming and MiXCR for clone calling, and kept in-frame beta chains. Every entry covers one CDR3 protein and lists the most common genes and DNA from its rows. The V and J calls follow TCRdb's processing rather than the paper's. In all, the sample holds roughly 100,000 distinct CDR3 sequences, and around 40% of those were seen once. The ten largest clones add up to 35% to 40% of the sample.

This TCR was sampled from a human donor with low-grade glioma or glioblastoma, undergoing nonglioma brain surgery, or in good health (not recorded which). The V and J segments used are TRBV4-2 and TRBJ1-1; the D gene is possibly TRBD1, with 6 bases matching. Specimen: glioma tissue, nonneoplastic brain tissue, or PBMCs (not recorded which). This receptor carries the CDR3 CASSPGALNTEAFF. The DNA sequence is given as TGTGCCAGCAGCCCAGGGGCACTGAACACTGAAGCTTTCTTT.